Presented here are 19 T cell receptor beta chains from one specimen sequenced in a study of T cells in Graves' hyperthyroidism and ophthalmopathy. RNA transcripts gave rise to amplified TCR beta CDR3 regions. A set of HTBI primers served as the primers for a first-round RT-PCR of the TCR CDR3. One entry per CDR3 protein results from TCRdb running MiXCR on the multiplex PCR reads. The table has around 340,000 distinct CDR3 sequences, about 18% seen once. The sample was blood. The receptors originated from a woman aged 30 to 39 with Graves' hyperthyroidism that later progressed to Graves' ophthalmopathy.

This clonotype came up many times. The chain couples TRBV10-3 to TRBJ2-5, with D possibly TRBD2 on 5 matching bases. Germline lookup yields CDR1 ENHRY and CDR2 SYGVKD. The CDR3 consists of 14 residues. The V gene lost 0 bases and the J gene lost 5 bases, with 10 bases spanning the gap. CDR3 sequence reads: CAISESTGWETQYF. Here the CDR3 DNA reads TGTGCCATCAGTGAGTCGACGGGGTGGGAGACCCAGTACTTC.

This clonotype was seen many times. V is TRBV2 and J is TRBJ1-4; TRBD1 matches 8 bases. Germline CDR1 and CDR2: SNHLY and FYNNEI. The CDR3 loop spans 14 amino acids. The V and J ends lost 6 bases and 8 bases, in that order; junction bases with no gene match: 8. CDR3 amino acids: CASREDRVGEKLFF. The CDR3 DNA follows: TGTGCCAGCAGGGAGGACAGGGTCGGCGAAAAACTGTTTTTT.

The V and J genes are TRBV5-5 and TRBJ2-3; the match to TRBD2 covers 7 bases. CDR3 length equals 15 residues. V gave up 6 bases and J gave up 0 bases; unmatched junction bases: 7. Germline CDR1 SGHKS, CDR2 YYEKEE (reference sequence). This CDR3 is CASTQSGASTDTQYF. The CDR3 nucleotides are TGTGCCAGCACCCAGAGCGGGGCTAGCACAGATACGCAGTATTTT. The full variable domain, with the rest looked up from reference TRBV5-5 and TRBJ2-3, is DAGVTQSPTHLIKTRGQQVTLRCSPISGHKSVSWYQQVLGQGPQFIFQYYEKEERGRGNFPDRFSARQFPNYSSELNVNALLLGDSALYLCASTQSGASTDTQYFGPGTRLTVL.

This clonotype showed up many times. The gene calls are TRBV27 and TRBJ2-2; D ambiguous. CDR3 length: 14 residues. Trimming removed 2 bases at V and 0 bases at J, with 4 bases between. Germline V gene lookup returns CDR1 MNHEY and CDR2 SMNVEV (reference sequence). The CDR3 nucleotides read TGTGCCAGCAGTTTAACACCGAACACCGGGGAGCTGTTTTTT. This translates into CASSLTPNTGELFF.

This clonotype appeared many times. This chain links TRBV2 with TRBJ1-1; possibly TRBD1 for D (6 bases). Trimming cost V 5 bases and J 6 bases, with 19 bases left between them. Germline CDR1 SNHLY, CDR2 FYNNEI. The CDR3 spans 15 residues. DNA for the CDR3: TGTGCCAGCAGTTGGGGACACCAGGAGCTGGCTGAAGCTTTCTTT. This sequence encodes CASSWGHQELAEAFF.

This clonotype was detected ten times or more. V is TRBV5-1 and J is TRBJ2-2; D is unclear. CDR1 and CDR2 from the germline V gene are SGHRS and YFSETQ. V lost 0 bases and J lost 0, with 9 bases in between. This CDR3 has 16 residues. Written as DNA, the CDR3 is TGCGCCAGCAGCTTGGATCAGATTACGAACACCGGGGAGCTGTTTTTT. Amino acid sequence: CASSLDQITNTGELFF.

This clonotype has at least ten counts. This chain joins TRBV12-3 or TRBV12-4 and TRBJ2-1; D gene unclear. V dropped 3 bases and J dropped 5 bases, with 14 bases sitting between them. The CDR3 contains 15 residues. The CDR3 DNA reads as TGTGCCAGCAGTTTTTGGGGTATTTTGCACAATGAGCAGTTCTTC. Translation gives CASSFWGILHNEQFF.

This clonotype was seen a handful of times. Sequence at one end of the junction differs from germline and may be a read error. The J gene is TRBJ1-2, the V gene TRBV28; 11 nucleotides align to TRBD1. CDR1 and CDR2 from the germline V gene are MDHEN and SYDVKM. The CDR3 loop spans 17 amino acids. Here the CDR3 DNA reads TGTGCCAGCAGTCGCTGGACAGGGGGCGTAGATAACCATGGCTACACCTTC. Translated: CASSRWTGGVDNHGYTF.

This clonotype has ten or more counts. The V and J genes are TRBV18 and TRBJ2-7; TRBD1 agrees at 9 bases. In germline, CDR1 is KGHSH, CDR2 LQKENI. The CDR3 contains 14 residues. The trim removed 5 bases at V and 3 bases at J, leaving 5 bases unmatched. CDR3 amino acids: CASSDSGQGYEQYF. CDR3 DNA: TGTGCCAGCTCAGACTCGGGACAGGGCTACGAGCAGTACTTC.

To note about this clonotype: This may stem from a read error, because a much larger clone lies one nucleotide away. The conserved final phenylalanine or tryptophan is absent from the CDR3, which likely points to a read error. The chain combines TRBV4-2 with TRBJ2-7, with D possibly matching TRBD2 (6 bases). Trimming shortened V by 0 bases and J by 7 bases, and 22 bases separated the two germline ends. Germline V gene lookup returns CDR1 LGHNA and CDR2 YNFKEQ. The CDR3 is 17 residues long. The CDR3 DNA reads as TGTGCCAGCAGCCAAGATAGTCTAGCGACACGAACGGGTGAGCAGTACCTC. Its translation is CASSQDSLATRTGEQYL.

This clonotype was recorded at least ten times. The chain uses TRBV18 and TRBJ1-6; the D is unclear. Germline V gene data show CDR1 as KGHSH and CDR2 as LQKENI. The CDR3 has 13 residues. The germline V and J ends were trimmed by 0 bases and 5 bases, with 2 bases remaining between them. CDR3 sequence reads: CASSPPNNSPLHF. CDR3 nucleotides: TGTGCCAGCTCACCACCGAATAATTCACCCCTCCACTTT.

This clonotype was counted many times. The rearrangement joins TRBV7-8 to TRBJ2-1; maybe TRBD1 (5 bases). The V end lost 1 base, the J end lost 6 bases, and 7 bases lay between the germline ends. The CDR3 spans 13 residues. Per germline, CDR1 SGHVS and CDR2 FQNEAQ. The CDR3 coding sequence is TGTGCCAGCAGCTTAGAAGGGGTCAATGAGCAGTTCTTC. Residues: CASSLEGVNEQFF.

The V and J genes are TRBV19 and TRBJ2-1; D may be TRBD2 (5 bases). CDR1 and CDR2 from the germline V gene are LNHDA and SQIVND (reference sequence). V was shortened by 5 bases and J by 7 bases, with 18 bases between the two germline ends. This CDR3 has 15 residues. The CDR3 sequence: CASSLYAGERNEQFF. The CDR3 DNA is TGTGCCAGTAGTCTATATGCCGGGGAGCGGAATGAGCAGTTCTTC.

V and J are TRBV11-2 and TRBJ2-1; TRBD1 is a possible D gene (6 bases). With 1 base removed from V and 7 bases from J, the gap between germline ends came to 14 bases. Germline V CDR1 and CDR2: SGHAT, FQNNGV. The CDR3 spans 15 residues. The CDR3 DNA is TGTGCCAGCAGCTTAGGACAGGCGAACCTAAATGAGCAGTTCTTC. Its translation is CASSLGQANLNEQFF.

The rearrangement uses TRBV2 and TRBJ2-3; the D is unclear. Germline CDR1 and CDR2: SNHLY and FYNNEI. The length of the CDR3 is 13 residues. The V and J ends lost 6 bases and 4 bases respectively, with 11 bases between them. CDR3 bases: TGTGCCAGCAGGGGCAATCCCCCAGATACGCAGTATTTT. Encoded protein: CASRGNPPDTQYF.

As to this clonotype: One base away lies a much larger clone, so this may be a sequencing read error. The chain combines TRBV10-2 with TRBJ2-3, with 9 bases lining up with TRBD1. CDR3 size: 15 residues. Trimming removed 2 bases from V and 7 bases from J; junction bases left unmatched: 7. Germline CDR1 WSHSY, CDR2 SAAADI. This CDR3 reads CASSEVDRGCHTQYF. In nucleotides, the CDR3 is TGCGCCAGCAGTGAGGTCGACAGGGGGTGTCATACGCAGTATTTT.

This clonotype was counted many times. This sequence joins TRBV10-2 and TRBJ1-5; D not resolved. Looked up from germline, CDR1 is WSHSY and CDR2 is SAAADI. V lost 3 bases and J 0 bases, leaving 6 bases between the germline ends. The CDR3 loop spans 14 amino acids. CDR3 sequence: CASSDSDSNQPQHF. CDR3 DNA: TGCGCCAGCAGTGACAGCGATAGCAATCAGCCCCAGCATTTT.

This clonotype was seen many times. J is TRBJ2-7 and V is TRBV15; D is uncertain. Germline V CDR1 and CDR2: LNHNV, YYDKDF (reference sequence). Trimming pared 5 bases from V and 3 bases from J, leaving 17 bases between. The CDR3 contains 15 residues. CDR3 sequence reads: CATSSSVAGSYEQYF. CDR3 in DNA: TGTGCCACCAGCTCCTCGGTGGCCGGAAGCTACGAGCAGTACTTC.

This chain joins TRBV5-1 and TRBJ2-3, with 12 bases that match TRBD1. Trimming at V came to 4 bases and at J to 4 bases, leaving 7 bases not matched to a gene. The CDR3 has 16 amino acids. CDR1 SGHRS and CDR2 YFSETQ come from the germline V gene. CDR3: CASSHGDRGHADTQYF. As DNA, the CDR3 is TGCGCCAGCAGCCACGGGGACAGGGGGCATGCAGATACGCAGTATTTT.